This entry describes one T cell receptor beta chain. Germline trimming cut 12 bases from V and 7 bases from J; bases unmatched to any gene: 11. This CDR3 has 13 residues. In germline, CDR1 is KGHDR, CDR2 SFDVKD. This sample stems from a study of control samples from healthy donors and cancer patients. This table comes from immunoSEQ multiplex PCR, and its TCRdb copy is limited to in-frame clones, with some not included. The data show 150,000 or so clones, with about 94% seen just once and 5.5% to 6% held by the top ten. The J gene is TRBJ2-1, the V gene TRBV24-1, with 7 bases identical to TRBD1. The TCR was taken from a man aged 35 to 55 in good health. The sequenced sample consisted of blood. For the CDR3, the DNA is TGTGCCCTACTAGGGGGCATGAGGAATGAGCAGTTCTTC. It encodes CALLGGMRNEQFF.